Shown below are 28 T cell receptor beta chains from a single sample sequenced in a study of naive and memory T cell subsets (dated by TCRdb to 2017 to 2019). The library was generated by UMI-ligation and nested PCR. Sequencing took place on an Illumina MiSeq. An equimolar mix of two oligonucleotides covering both TRBC1 and TRBC2 was used as the beta constant-region primer. TCRdb reprocessing: public reads trimmed at Q25 with fastp, clones called with MiXCR, in-frame beta chains kept. Entries are consolidated by CDR3 protein sequence, retaining the most common genes and DNA. The sample table lists 84,000 or so distinct CDR3 sequences, more than 6.5% of them with a count of one. The ten biggest clones cover roughly 1.6% of the sample. Material for sequencing was central memory CD4+ T cells from blood. Taken with the paper, the label for cell subset or site translates to: central memory, CD45RA- CD27+. The receptor source for this set is a human donor in good health.

This chain joins TRBV27 and TRBJ2-4, with D perhaps matching TRBD2 (7 bases). CDR1 and CDR2 from the germline V gene are MNHEY and SMNVEV (reference sequence). There are 15 residues in the CDR3. The germline V and J ends were trimmed by 2 bases and 8 bases, with 16 bases remaining between them. CDR3 nucleotides: TGTGCCAGCAGTTTAAAGGCGGGGGCGAGGGACATTCAGTACTTC. Its translation: CASSLKAGARDIQYF.

J is TRBJ2-1 and V is TRBV6-1; perhaps TRBD2 as D (7 bases). The germline V and J ends were trimmed by 2 bases and 7 bases, with 18 bases remaining between them. CDR1 and CDR2 from the germline V gene are MNHNS and SASEGT. The CDR3 spans 16 residues. In DNA, the CDR3 is TGTGCCAGCAGTGAAAACCCCGGGGGGCGGTGGAATGAGCAGTTCTTC. Translated, it gives CASSENPGGRWNEQFF.

This clonotype has ten or more counts. The genes are TRBV30 and TRBJ2-1, with 7 bases matching TRBD2. Germline-derived CDR1 and CDR2 are GTSNPN and SVGIG (reference sequence). The CDR3 totals 14 residues. V gave up 4 bases and J gave up 4 bases; unmatched junction bases: 7. CDR3 coding DNA: TGTGCCTGGATCGGGGAGCGGGGATACAATGAGCAGTTCTTC. Its protein product is CAWIGERGYNEQFF.

This clonotype appeared many times. The rearrangement uses TRBV20-1 and TRBJ1-2, with 7 bases fitting TRBD1. CDR1 and CDR2 from the germline V gene are DFQATT and SNEGSKA (reference sequence). Trimming took 5 bases from V and 1 from J; bases not matched to a gene: 13. CDR3 length: 16 amino acids. CDR3 nucleotides: TGCAGTGCTCCGATCCCGGGGACAGCGTTTAACTATGGCTACACCTTC. This codes for CSAPIPGTAFNYGYTF.

This clonotype was detected many times. The CDR3 nucleotides read TGTGCCAGCAGTTACGGACTCGGGGAGACCCAGTACTTC. Protein sequence: CASSYGLGETQYF. The chain joins TRBV6-5 to TRBJ2-5, with D possibly TRBD2 on 5 matching bases. Trimming removed 2 bases from V and 5 bases from J, with 9 bases in between. The CDR3 spans 13 residues. CDR1 and CDR2 (germline): MNHEY, SVGAGI.

In its sample, this clonotype was seen many times. This chain links TRBV10-3 with TRBJ2-7, with D possibly being TRBD1 (6 bases). From germline, CDR1 is ENHRY and CDR2 SYGVKD. The CDR3 sequence is 11 residues long. The ends were cut back, 6 bases at V and 5 bases at J, with 8 bases in the middle. The chain's CDR3 is CAISNRDEQYF. The DNA for the CDR3 is TGTGCCATCAGCAACAGGGACGAGCAGTACTTC.

This chain uses TRBV4-3 with TRBJ2-7; tentatively, D is TRBD1 (6 bases). This CDR3 region has 14 residues. Germline V gene data show CDR1 as LGHNA and CDR2 as YSLEER. Trimming removed 1 base from V and 2 bases from J, with 9 bases in between. CDR3 coding DNA: TGCGCCAGCAGCCAAGGTGCAGGGGCCTACGAGCAGTACTTC. Its translation is CASSQGAGAYEQYF.

This clonotype was observed many times. This chain joins TRBV5-6 and TRBJ1-2, with no clear D. This CDR3 has 16 amino acids. Between the trimmed V and J ends, which lost 4 bases and 0 bases, there was a span of 16 bases. Germline V gene sequence: CDR1 SGHDT, CDR2 YYEEEE. The CDR3: CASSLPTAQANYGYTF. For the CDR3, the DNA is TGTGCCAGCAGCCTACCGACCGCCCAAGCTAACTATGGCTACACCTTC.

A note on this clonotype: This clone may be a read error of a much larger clone one base away. This rearrangement joins TRBV20-1 to TRBJ2-3, with D possibly TRBD2 on 6 matching bases. CDR3 length equals 15 residues. Germline lookup yields CDR1 DFQATT and CDR2 SNEGSKA (reference sequence). Trimming shortened V by 0 bases and J by 2 bases, and 12 bases separated the two germline ends. The CDR3 bases are TGCAGTGCTAGAGAGTCGGGGGTCCTCACAGATACGCAGTATTTT. Its translation: CSARESGVLTDTQYF.

This clonotype has ten or more counts. The chain links TRBV12-3 or TRBV12-4 to TRBJ1-4, with TRBD1 matching 7 bases. V lost 2 bases and J lost 13; bases outside the gene matches: 4. The CDR3 contains 12 residues. The CDR3 sequence is CASSLTGTVLFF. Written as DNA, the CDR3 is TGTGCCAGCAGTTTAACCGGGACAGTACTGTTTTTT.

This clonotype was counted ten times or more. The chain has TRBV7-2 and TRBJ2-7; tentatively, D is TRBD1 (6 bases). Trimming took off 1 base at V and 2 bases at J, with 6 bases between the two ends. Germline V CDR1 and CDR2: SGHTA, FQGNSA. The CDR3 loop spans 13 amino acids. The CDR3 reads CASSLGTAYEQYF. The CDR3 DNA follows: TGTGCCAGCAGCTTAGGGACAGCCTACGAGCAGTACTTC.

This clonotype was counted many times. The rearrangement links TRBV6-2 or TRBV6-3 to TRBJ2-1, with 8 bases matching TRBD2. Trimming cost V 9 bases and J 7 bases; bases outside gene matches: 14. Germline V gene lookup returns CDR1 MNHEY and CDR2 SVGEGT. The CDR3 sequence is 15 residues long. CDR3 coding DNA: TGTGCCAGTCTAACCCACATAGCGGGAAATAATGAGCAGTTCTTC. It encodes CASLTHIAGNNEQFF.

The genes are TRBV27 and TRBJ2-7; the match to TRBD2 covers 7 bases. The CDR3 is 14 amino acids. J lost 3 bases, V lost 6 bases, and 8 bases had no gene match. Germline loops: CDR1 MNHEY, CDR2 SMNVEV (reference sequence). CDR3 amino acids: CASRFTAGHYEQYF. The CDR3 DNA is TGTGCCAGCAGATTCACAGCGGGGCACTACGAGCAGTACTTC.

This sequence joins TRBV5-4 and TRBJ2-4, with D possibly being TRBD2 (7 bases). V shed 4 bases and J shed 4 bases, with 18 bases lying between them. The length of the CDR3 is 16 residues. Germline CDR1 and CDR2: SGHNT and YYREEE (reference sequence). The CDR3 nucleotides read TGTGCCAGCAGCCAAGGGGGGGGCGACAGGAAAAACATTCAGTACTTC. It codes for CASSQGGGDRKNIQYF. The entire variable domain, with the rest obtained from reference TRBV5-4 and TRBJ2-4, is as follows: ETGVTQSPTHLIKTRGQQVTLRCSSQSGHNTVSWYQQALGQGPQFIFQYYREEENGRGNFPPRFSGLQFPNYSSELNVNALELDDSALYLCASSQGGGDRKNIQYFGAGTRLSVL.

This clonotype appeared many times. This sequence joins TRBV29-1 and TRBJ1-1; weak D call: TRBD1 (6 bases). Germline-derived CDR1 and CDR2 are SQVTM and ANQGSEA. Trimming shortened V by 6 bases and J by 7 bases, and 15 bases separated the two germline ends. CDR3 size: 12 residues. The CDR3 DNA reads as TGCAGCGTGGGCGGGGGCCTGGGTGAAGCTTTCTTT. It specifies CSVGGGLGEAFF. Based on the CDR3 plus reference TRBV29-1 and TRBJ1-1, the full variable domain is SAVISQKPSRDICQRGTSLTIQCQVDSQVTMMFWYRQQPGQSLTLIATANQGSEATYESGFVIDKFPISRPNLTFSTLTVSNMSPEDSSIYLCSVGGGLGEAFFGQGTRLTVV.

Many counts were recorded for this clonotype. This chain joins TRBV6-6 and TRBJ2-7; 9 nucleotides match TRBD1. CDR1 and CDR2 (germline): MNHNY, SVGAGI (reference sequence). The CDR3 contains 15 residues. The V segment lost 1 base and the J segment 2 bases; nucleotides outside the gene matches: 3. The CDR3 DNA reads as TGTGCCAGCAGTTACTTACGGACAGGGGCCTACGAGCAGTACTTC. It yields the protein CASSYLRTGAYEQYF.

This clonotype was detected ten times or more. The chain joins TRBV29-1 to TRBJ2-2; TRBD2 might be the D (5 bases). Germline V gene lookup returns CDR1 SQVTM and CDR2 ANQGSEA. This CDR3 is 14 amino acids long. Trimming took off 4 bases at V and 6 bases at J, with 15 bases between the two ends. This CDR3 is CSVGASLGAGELFF. In DNA, the CDR3 is TGCAGCGTTGGGGCGTCTCTCGGGGCCGGGGAGCTGTTTTTT.

This clonotype occurred a few times. The chain uses TRBV7-3 and TRBJ2-3; 13 nucleotides line up with TRBD2. V dropped 4 bases and J dropped 4; count of bases not matched to a gene: 5. The CDR3 is 16 amino acids. Germline V gene sequence: CDR1 SGHTA, CDR2 FQGTGA. In DNA, the CDR3 is TGTGCCAGCAGCTATCGACTAGCGGGGGGCTCAGATACGCAGTATTTT. Protein sequence: CASSYRLAGGSDTQYF.

The chain uses TRBV5-4 and TRBJ2-1; tentative D call: TRBD1 (6 bases). V lost 4 bases and J 4 bases, leaving 15 bases between the germline ends. Germline V CDR1 and CDR2: SGHNT, YYREEE (reference sequence). The CDR3 runs to 15 residues. CDR3 nucleotide sequence: TGTGCCAGCAGCACCCGGGACAACCGTTACAATGAGCAGTTCTTC. This sequence encodes CASSTRDNRYNEQFF.

The sample holds many counts of this clonotype. J is TRBJ1-5 and V is TRBV20-1; weak D call: TRBD1 (5 bases). CDR1 and CDR2 (germline): DFQATT, SNEGSKA (reference sequence). Trimming cost V 0 bases and J 2 bases, with 11 bases left between them. There are 15 residues in the CDR3. Written as DNA, the CDR3 is TGCAGTGCTAGAGATCCGGGACTGGGCAATCAGCCCCAGCATTTT. As protein: CSARDPGLGNQPQHF.

This chain uses TRBV6-2 or TRBV6-3 with TRBJ2-7, with D perhaps being TRBD1 or TRBD2 (5 bases each). Deletions cut 7 bases from V and 1 base from J, with 17 bases between. The CDR3 has 15 amino acids. CDR1 MNHEY and CDR2 SVGEGT come from the germline V gene. CDR3 coding DNA: TGTGCCAGCATCCCACGTGGGGGTTCTTCCTACGAGCAGTACTTC. Amino acids: CASIPRGGSSYEQYF.

Many counts were recorded for this clonotype. The chain is built from TRBV7-2 and TRBJ2-1, with D tentatively TRBD2 (5 bases). V dropped 4 bases and J dropped 9 bases, with 19 bases sitting between them. Germline V gene sequence: CDR1 SGHTA, CDR2 FQGNSA. CDR3 length: 15 amino acids. The CDR3 DNA follows: TGTGCCAGCAGCTCCTTTAACCTCCGCGCGGGTGAGCAGTTCTTC. This sequence encodes CASSSFNLRAGEQFF.

Only a few counts were recorded for this clonotype. The J gene is TRBJ2-1, the V gene TRBV27, with 10 bases lining up with TRBD2. J lost 5 bases, V lost 5 bases, and 9 bases had no gene match. Germline V gene lookup returns CDR1 MNHEY and CDR2 SMNVEV (reference sequence). This CDR3 region has 16 residues. In DNA form, the CDR3 reads TGTGCCAGCAGTCCCCTCGGGACTAGCGTCGACAATGAGCAGTTCTTC. This codes for CASSPLGTSVDNEQFF.

The sample holds a few counts of this clonotype. The chain links TRBV18 to TRBJ2-7; a possible D gene is TRBD2 (5 bases). This CDR3 is built from 12 residues. Germline CDR1 is KGHSH and CDR2 is LQKENI. Trimming took 3 bases from V and 7 from J, leaving 10 bases between them. The CDR3 loop reads CASSPASGEQYF. Here the CDR3 DNA reads TGTGCCAGCTCACCCGCTTCGGGGGAGCAGTACTTC.

V gene TRBV6-2 or TRBV6-3 combines with J gene TRBJ2-3; 9 bases are shared with TRBD2. The CDR3 length is 16 residues. The ends lost 6 bases at V and 10 bases at J; junction bases unmatched: 17. From germline, CDR1 is MNHEY and CDR2 SVGEGT. The CDR3 bases are TGTGCCAGCAGACCCCCAGGGACTAGCCTGGGAGCGGCGCAGTATTTT. Amino acid sequence: CASRPPGTSLGAAQYF.

This clonotype was recorded at least ten times. This chain uses TRBV2 with TRBJ1-1, with D possibly being TRBD1 (5 bases). The CDR3 is 14 residues long. V lost 6 bases to trimming and J lost 1 base, with 12 bases between them. The V gene's germline CDR1 is SNHLY and CDR2 FYNNEI. CDR3 loop: CASSEGLRNTEAFF. Here the CDR3 DNA reads TGTGCCAGCAGCGAGGGGCTGCGGAACACTGAAGCTTTCTTT. Looking up the rest from reference TRBV2 and TRBJ1-1 gives the full variable domain: EPEVTQTPSHQVTQMGQEVILRCVPISNHLYFYWYRQILGQKVEFLVSFYNNEISEKSEIFDDQFSVERPDGSNFTLKIRSTKLEDSAMYFCASSEGLRNTEAFFGQGTRLTVV.

The sample holds a few counts of this clonotype. The V gene is TRBV6-6, the J gene TRBJ1-2, with TRBD1 identical over 8 bases. After removal of 4 bases from V and 3 bases from J, the junction contained 7 bases not matched to a gene. In germline, CDR1 is MNHNY, CDR2 SVGAGI (reference sequence). The CDR3 consists of 15 residues. The CDR3: CASSSSDRADYGYTF. In DNA, the CDR3 is TGTGCCAGCAGTTCCTCGGACAGGGCCGACTATGGCTACACCTTC.

This clonotype was observed a few times. V and J are TRBV14 and TRBJ2-7; D gene unclear. This CDR3 comprises 16 residues. Looked up from germline, CDR1 is SGHDN and CDR2 is FVKESK. V lost 1 base to trimming and J lost 4 bases, with 17 bases between them. The CDR3, as DNA: TGTGCCAGCAGCCAAGGAGGCGGAGTGACGAGGTACGAGCAGTACTTC. As protein: CASSQGGGVTRYEQYF.